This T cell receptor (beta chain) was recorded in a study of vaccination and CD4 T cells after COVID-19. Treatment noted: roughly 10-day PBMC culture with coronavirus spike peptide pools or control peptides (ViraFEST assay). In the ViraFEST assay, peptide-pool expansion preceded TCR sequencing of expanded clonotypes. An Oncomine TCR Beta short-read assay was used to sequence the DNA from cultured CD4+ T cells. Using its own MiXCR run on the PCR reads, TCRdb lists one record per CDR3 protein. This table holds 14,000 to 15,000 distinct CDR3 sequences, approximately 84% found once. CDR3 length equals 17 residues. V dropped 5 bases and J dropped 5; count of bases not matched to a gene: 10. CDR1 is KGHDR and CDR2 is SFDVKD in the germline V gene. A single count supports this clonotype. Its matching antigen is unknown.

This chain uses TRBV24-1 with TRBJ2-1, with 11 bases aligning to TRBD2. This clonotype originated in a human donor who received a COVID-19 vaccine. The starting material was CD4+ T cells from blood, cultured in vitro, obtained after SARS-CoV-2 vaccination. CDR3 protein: CATSAQFTSGGNNEQFF. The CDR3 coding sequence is TGTGCCACCAGTGCCCAGTTCACTAGCGGGGGTAACAATGAGCAGTTCTTC.